This is a list of T cell receptor beta chains from one sample in a study of tumor-infiltrating lymphocytes in primary liver carcinoma. TCRdb reprocessed the multiplex PCR reads via MiXCR and lists one record per CDR3 protein. The data hold about 37,000 distinct CDR3 sequences, with 75% observed a single time. The specimen sequenced was tumor-adjacent normal liver tissue. The receptors were gathered from a middle-aged man with primary liver carcinoma and hepatitis B virus infection. Each CDR3 is given with its conserved first and last residue. D genes are given only for firm matches. The size field is filled for only some rows; it gives once, few, many or a size class.

V,size,J,D,DNA,CDR3
TRBV4-2,.,TRBJ2-1,.,TGTACCAGCAGCGGCGAGACAGGAGGGGCCTACAATGAGCAGTTCTTC,CTSSGETGGAYNEQFF
TRBV4-1,.,TRBJ2-1,.,TGCGCCAGCAGCCAAGGAGAGGGGTTCATCGGTGAACGGTTCTTC,CASSQGEGFIGERFF
TRBV14,.,TRBJ2-7,.,TGTGCGAGCAGCCGACCGGAACAGGGCTCCTACGAGCAGTACTTC,CASSRPEQGSYEQYF
TRBV30,few,TRBJ2-1,TRBD2,TGTGCTTGGGGGGGACTTTTTTACGATGAGCAGTTCTTC,CAWGGLFYDEQFF
TRBV6-2/TRBV6-3,.,TRBJ2-7,.,TGTGCCAACACTTACGGAATAACGGGGAGTGTATATGAGCAGTACTTC,CANTYGITGSVYEQYF
TRBV6-2/TRBV6-3,.,TRBJ2-1,.,TGTGCCAGCAGTAGCGAGAATGAGCAGTTATTC,CASSSENEQLF
TRBV5-4,large,TRBJ2-3,TRBD2,TGTGCCAGCAGCTTGCTCGCGGGAGGGCCCACAGATACGCAGTATTTT,CASSLLAGGPTDTQYF
TRBV6-1,.,TRBJ2-1,TRBD2,TGTGCCAGGACCGGATTAGCGGGATCGGGTAATGAGCAGTTCTTC,CARTGLAGSGNEQFF
TRBV4-1,few,TRBJ2-7,TRBD2,TGCGCCGGCAGCCCAGATATACTAGCGGGCAGCTCCTACGAGCAGTACTTC,CAGSPDILAGSSYEQYF
TRBV11-2,few,TRBJ2-7,TRBD2,TGTGCCAGCAGCTTGAGGGAGGGGAGGACTAGCGGGCTCAGCTCCTACGAGCAGTACTTC,CASSLREGRTSGLSSYEQYF
TRBV11-1,.,TRBJ2-1,TRBD2,TGTACCAGCATCATAGGAAAGACTAGCGGGGCCTCACGGTTCGACAATGAGCAGTTCTTC,CTSIIGKTSGASRFDNEQFF
TRBV28,.,TRBJ1-2,.,TGTGCCTGCAACGAGCTTCAGGGGCACGGGAACTATGGCTACACCTTC,CACNELQGHGNYGYTF
TRBV5-1,many,TRBJ2-7,.,TGCGCCAGCAGCTTGGATGCCTACGAGCAGTACTTC,CASSLDAYEQYF
TRBV9,few,TRBJ2-1,.,TGTGCCAGCAGCGTTGACATACTCAATGAGCAGTTCTTC,CASSVDILNEQFF
TRBV4-2,.,TRBJ2-5,.,TGTGCCAGCGGCCAAGACCTGGGATCGGTGGAGATACAGTACTTC,CASGQDLGSVEIQYF
TRBV11-2,.,TRBJ2-3,.,TGTACCAGCAGATCAACTACTAGCCCGGGTAGAGATACGCAGTATTTT,CTSRSTTSPGRDTQYF